The rows below give T cell receptor beta chains drawn from one sample of a study of T cells in Graves' hyperthyroidism and ophthalmopathy. From the multiplex PCR reads, TCRdb called clonotypes with MiXCR, one entry per CDR3 protein. The sample yields 250,000 or so distinct CDR3 sequences, more than 14% seen once. Source material: blood. The source of these receptors is a woman in her forties with Graves' hyperthyroidism that later progressed to Graves' ophthalmopathy. The conserved cysteine and the conserved F or W are not part of the CDR3 here. D genes are given only for firm matches.

D: NA
V: TRBV18
CDR3: ASSTLNYGYT

D: NA
V: TRBV4-2
CDR3: ASSQDGGDQPQH

D: NA
V: TRBV6-9
CDR3: ASSYPRSGVGELF

D: NA
V: TRBV11-2
CDR3: ASSPVRGRQTQY

D: TRBD1
V: TRBV5-1
CDR3: ASSLGTGGKETQY

D: NA
V: TRBV6-1
CDR3: ASSVQTWRDTQY

D: NA
V: TRBV28
CDR3: ASSFRTVGYYGYT

D: TRBD1
V: TRBV6-1
CDR3: ASRNLMTGNTEAF

D: TRBD1
V: TRBV27
CDR3: ASSFRGPTNYGYT

D: TRBD2
V: TRBV13
CDR3: ASSLGASGRVEQY

D: TRBD1
V: TRBV7-7
CDR3: ASSPDLKTGATDTQY

D: NA
V: TRBV28
CDR3: ASTAVYSYEQY

D: TRBD1
V: TRBV5-1
CDR3: ASRSTGEGSPLH

D: NA
V: TRBV11-2
CDR3: ASSLELGIEQF

D: TRBD1
V: TRBV28
CDR3: ASSPPGTGTYEQY

D: TRBD1
V: TRBV10-3
CDR3: ATIGTVWGNEQF

D: NA
V: TRBV28
CDR3: ASTTEFGEKLF

D: NA
V: TRBV5-1
CDR3: ASSSGTPRETQY

D: NA
V: TRBV27
CDR3: ASRRGMYNEQF

D: TRBD2
V: TRBV12-3/TRBV12-4
CDR3: ASSPSGTLGTQY